This T cell receptor beta chain appears in the sequencing data of a study of T cell responses to AZD1222 COVID-19 vaccine. The CDR3 totals 13 residues. Germline V gene sequence: CDR1 GTSNPN, CDR2 SVGIG (reference sequence). V was clipped by 0 bases and J by 7 bases, with 7 bases between them. Regarding the study as a whole: Once two AZD1222 doses were given, Spike-specific TCR breadth and depth went up.

Pooled in the analysis were second doses at about 4 or about 12 weeks. A word on this clone: What it recognizes is unknown.

The table came from immunoSEQ multiplex PCR; TCRdb's copy has only in-frame clones and leaves some out. The table has 100,000 to 150,000 clones, roughly 91% seen once. This chain connects TRBV30 to TRBJ1-6; D ambiguous. This receptor was obtained from an adult who received the AZD1222 COVID-19 vaccine. Sequencing used peripheral blood, obtained 28 days after the second AZD1222 dose. CDR3 nucleotide sequence: TGTGCCTGGAGTGTAGGAACCAATTCACCCCTCCACTTT. Protein product: CAWSVGTNSPLHF. Full variable domain (rest looked up from reference TRBV30 and TRBJ1-6): SQTIHQWPATLVQPVGSPLSLECTVEGTSNPNLYWYRQAAGRGLQLLFYSVGIGQISSEVPQNLSASRPQDRQFILSSKKLLLSDSGFYLCAWSVGTNSPLHFGNGTRLTVT.